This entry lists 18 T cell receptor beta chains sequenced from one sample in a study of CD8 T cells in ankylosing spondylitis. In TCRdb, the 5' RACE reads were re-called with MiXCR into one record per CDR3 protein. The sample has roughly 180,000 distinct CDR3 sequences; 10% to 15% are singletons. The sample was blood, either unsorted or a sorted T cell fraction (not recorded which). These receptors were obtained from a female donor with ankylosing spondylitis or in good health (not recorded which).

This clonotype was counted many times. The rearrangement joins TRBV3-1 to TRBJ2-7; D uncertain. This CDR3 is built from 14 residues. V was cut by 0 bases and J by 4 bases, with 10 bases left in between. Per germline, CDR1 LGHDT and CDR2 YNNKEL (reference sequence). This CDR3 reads CASSQDPGPYEQYF. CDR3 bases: TGTGCCAGCAGCCAAGACCCTGGTCCATACGAGCAGTACTTC.

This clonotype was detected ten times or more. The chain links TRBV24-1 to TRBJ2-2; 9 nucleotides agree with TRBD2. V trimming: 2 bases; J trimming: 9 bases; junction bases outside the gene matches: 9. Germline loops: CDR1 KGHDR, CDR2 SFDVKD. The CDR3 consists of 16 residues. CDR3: CATSDWGIAGDRELFF. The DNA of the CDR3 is TGTGCCACCAGTGATTGGGGGATAGCGGGAGATCGGGAGCTGTTTTTT.

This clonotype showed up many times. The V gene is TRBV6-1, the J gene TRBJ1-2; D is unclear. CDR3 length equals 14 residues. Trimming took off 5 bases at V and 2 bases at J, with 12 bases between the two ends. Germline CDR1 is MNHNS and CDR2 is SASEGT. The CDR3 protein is CASSKSGLNYGYTF. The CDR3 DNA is TGTGCCAGCAGTAAATCGGGCCTCAACTATGGCTACACCTTC.

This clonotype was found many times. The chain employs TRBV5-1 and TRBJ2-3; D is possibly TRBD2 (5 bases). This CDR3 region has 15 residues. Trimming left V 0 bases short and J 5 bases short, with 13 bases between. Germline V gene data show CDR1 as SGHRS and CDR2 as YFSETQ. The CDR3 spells CASSLEGVARDTQYF. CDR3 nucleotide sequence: TGCGCCAGCAGCTTGGAGGGAGTGGCGAGAGATACGCAGTATTTT.

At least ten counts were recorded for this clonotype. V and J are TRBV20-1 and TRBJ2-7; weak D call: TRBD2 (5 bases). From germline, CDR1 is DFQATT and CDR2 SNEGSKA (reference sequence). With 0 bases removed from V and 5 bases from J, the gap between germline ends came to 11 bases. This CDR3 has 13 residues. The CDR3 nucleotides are TGCAGTGCTAGAGATATAGCGACGAACGAGCAGTACTTC. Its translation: CSARDIATNEQYF.

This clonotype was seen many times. Written as DNA, the CDR3 is TGTGCCAGCAGTCCAATGGCGAACATTCAGTACTTC. Its translation: CASSPMANIQYF. The chain employs TRBV25-1 and TRBJ2-4; D is unresolved. The V gene's germline CDR1 is MGHDK and CDR2 SYGVNS. V was pared by 5 bases and J by 7 bases, with 9 bases between. The length of the CDR3 is 12 residues.

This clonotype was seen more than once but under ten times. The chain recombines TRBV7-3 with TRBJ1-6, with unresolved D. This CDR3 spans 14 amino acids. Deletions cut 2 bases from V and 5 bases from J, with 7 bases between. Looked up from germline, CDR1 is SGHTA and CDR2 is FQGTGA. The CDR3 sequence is CASSLFQNNSPLHF. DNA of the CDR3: TGTGCCAGCAGCTTATTCCAGAATAATTCACCCCTCCACTTT.

CDR3 residues: CSVPSGGIPYEQYF. The CDR3 DNA is TGCAGCGTCCCTTCGGGGGGGATCCCCTACGAGCAGTACTTC. The chain links TRBV29-1 to TRBJ2-7; 8 bases match TRBD2. The CDR3 is 14 residues long. Per the germline V gene, CDR1 is SQVTM and CDR2 is ANQGSEA. The V gene end was trimmed by 6 bases and the J gene end by 2 bases; junction bases not matched to a gene: 9.

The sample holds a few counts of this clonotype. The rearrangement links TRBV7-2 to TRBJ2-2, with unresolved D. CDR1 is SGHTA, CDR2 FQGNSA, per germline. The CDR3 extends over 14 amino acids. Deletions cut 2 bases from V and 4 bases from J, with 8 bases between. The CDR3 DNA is TGTGCCAGCAGCTTACTAAAGGGCACCGGGGAGCTGTTTTTT. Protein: CASSLLKGTGELFF. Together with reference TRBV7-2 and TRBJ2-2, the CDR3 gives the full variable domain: GAGVSQSPSNKVTEKGKDVELRCDPISGHTALYWYRQSLGQGLEFLIYFQGNSAPDKSGLPSDRFSAERTGGSVSTLTIQRTQQEDSAVYLCASSLLKGTGELFFGEGSRLTVL.

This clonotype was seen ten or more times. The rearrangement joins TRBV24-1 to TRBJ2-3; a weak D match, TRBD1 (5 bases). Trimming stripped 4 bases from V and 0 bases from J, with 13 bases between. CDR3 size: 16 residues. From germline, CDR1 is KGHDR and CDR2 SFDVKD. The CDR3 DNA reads TGTGCCACCAGTGAAATTATTCCAGGGAGCACAGATACGCAGTATTTT. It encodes CATSEIIPGSTDTQYF.

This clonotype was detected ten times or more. As DNA, the CDR3 is TGTGCCAGCAGTTTGTACAGGGGAGACACTGAAGCTTTCTTT. Its protein is CASSLYRGDTEAFF. The chain has TRBV28 and TRBJ1-1, with 7 bases lining up with TRBD1. Germline V gene sequence: CDR1 MDHEN, CDR2 SYDVKM. The CDR3 has 14 residues. V lost 3 bases to trimming and J lost 3 bases; unmatched junction nucleotides: 4.

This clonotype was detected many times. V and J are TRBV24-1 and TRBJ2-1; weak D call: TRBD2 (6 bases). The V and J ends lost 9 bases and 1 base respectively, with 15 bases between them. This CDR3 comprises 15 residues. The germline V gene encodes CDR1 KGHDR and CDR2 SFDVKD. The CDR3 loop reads CATGDLAGSYNEQFF. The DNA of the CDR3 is TGTGCCACCGGAGATTTGGCGGGGTCCTACAATGAGCAGTTCTTC.

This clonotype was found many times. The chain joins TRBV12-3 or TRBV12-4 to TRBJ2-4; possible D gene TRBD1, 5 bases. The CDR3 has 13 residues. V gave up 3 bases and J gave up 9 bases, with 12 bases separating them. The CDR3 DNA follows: TGTGCCAGCAGTTTTTCAGGGTTCGGCATTCAGTACTTC. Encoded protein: CASSFSGFGIQYF.

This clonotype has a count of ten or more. CDR3 loop: CATSQGETQYF. DNA of the CDR3: TGTGCCACCAGCCAAGGCGAGACCCAGTACTTC. The chain is built from TRBV24-1 and TRBJ2-5; the D is unclear. The V end was cut by 7 bases, the J end by 5 bases, with 7 bases between. The CDR3 has 11 residues. Germline CDR1 reads KGHDR; CDR2 reads SFDVKD.

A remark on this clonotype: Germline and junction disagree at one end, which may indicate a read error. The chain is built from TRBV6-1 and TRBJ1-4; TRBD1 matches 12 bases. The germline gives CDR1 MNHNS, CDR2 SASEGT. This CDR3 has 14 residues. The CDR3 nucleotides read TGCGGCTCCGGGACAGGGGGCGGCGGTGAAAAACTGTTTTTT. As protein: CGSGTGGGGEKLFF.

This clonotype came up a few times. The CDR3 DNA reads as TGTGCCAGCAGTGAATCTACAATCGCCACTGAAGCTTTCTTT. Encoded protein: CASSESTIATEAFF. The chain employs TRBV6-1 and TRBJ1-1; D call uncertain. The CDR3 has 14 amino acids. The germline V and J ends were trimmed by 2 bases and 4 bases, with 11 bases remaining between them. The germline gives CDR1 MNHNS, CDR2 SASEGT.

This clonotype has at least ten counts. As DNA, the CDR3 is TGCGCCAGCAGCCAGCTAGCTGGGGATTCCTACAATGAGCAGTTCTTC. This codes for CASSQLAGDSYNEQFF. V gene TRBV4-3 combines with J gene TRBJ2-1; TRBD2 might be the D (5 bases). The CDR3 sequence is 16 residues long. V dropped 3 bases and J dropped 1 base, with 13 bases sitting between them. CDR1 LGHNA and CDR2 YSLEER come from the germline V gene.

The CDR3 here is CASTLSRSGDEQYF. Written as DNA, the CDR3 is TGTGCCAGCACTTTGTCCCGTTCTGGGGACGAGCAGTACTTC. The rearrangement joins TRBV6-5 to TRBJ2-7; D ambiguous. The germline V and J ends were trimmed by 7 bases and 5 bases, with 18 bases remaining between them. Germline CDR1 MNHEY, CDR2 SVGAGI. CDR3 length equals 14 residues.